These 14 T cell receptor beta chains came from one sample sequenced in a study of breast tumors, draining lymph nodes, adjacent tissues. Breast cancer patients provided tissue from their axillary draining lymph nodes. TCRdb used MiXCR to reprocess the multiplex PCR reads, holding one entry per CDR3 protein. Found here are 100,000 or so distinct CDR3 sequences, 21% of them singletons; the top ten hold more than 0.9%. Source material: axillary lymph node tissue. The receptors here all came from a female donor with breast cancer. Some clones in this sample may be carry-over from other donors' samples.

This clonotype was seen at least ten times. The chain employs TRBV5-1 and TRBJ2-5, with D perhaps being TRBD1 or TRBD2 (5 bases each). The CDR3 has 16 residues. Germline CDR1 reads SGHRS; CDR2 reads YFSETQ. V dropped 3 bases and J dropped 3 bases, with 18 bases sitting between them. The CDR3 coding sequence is TGCGCCAGCAGCTCAGGGCGGGTGGCGAGGGAAGAGACCCAGTACTTC. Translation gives CASSSGRVAREETQYF.

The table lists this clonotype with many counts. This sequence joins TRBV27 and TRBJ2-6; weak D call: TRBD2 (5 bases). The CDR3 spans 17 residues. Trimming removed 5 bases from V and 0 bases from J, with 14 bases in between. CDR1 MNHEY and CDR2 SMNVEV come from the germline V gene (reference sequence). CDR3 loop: CASSPEGHGSGANVLTF. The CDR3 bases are TGTGCCAGCAGTCCTGAGGGCCACGGCTCTGGGGCCAACGTCCTGACTTTC.

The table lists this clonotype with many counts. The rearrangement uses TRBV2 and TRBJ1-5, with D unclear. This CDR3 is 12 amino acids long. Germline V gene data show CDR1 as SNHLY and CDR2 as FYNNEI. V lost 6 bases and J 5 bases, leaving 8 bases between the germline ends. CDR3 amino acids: CASRGSDQPQHF. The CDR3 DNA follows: TGTGCCAGCAGGGGGTCCGATCAGCCCCAGCATTTT.

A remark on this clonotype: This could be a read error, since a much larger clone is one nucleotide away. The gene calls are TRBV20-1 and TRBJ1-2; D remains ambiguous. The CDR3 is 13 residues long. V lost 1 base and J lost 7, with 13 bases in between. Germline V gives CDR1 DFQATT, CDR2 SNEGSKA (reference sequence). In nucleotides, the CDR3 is TGCAGTGCTAGAGGTGCCGGAATAGGTGGCTACACCTTC. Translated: CSARGAGIGGYTF.

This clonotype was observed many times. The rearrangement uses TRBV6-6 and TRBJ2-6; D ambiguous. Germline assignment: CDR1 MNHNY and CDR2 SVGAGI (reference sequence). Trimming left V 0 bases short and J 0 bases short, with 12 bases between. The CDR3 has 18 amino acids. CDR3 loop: CASSYSKRGFSGANVLTF. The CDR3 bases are TGTGCCAGCAGTTACTCGAAGAGAGGCTTCTCTGGGGCCAACGTCCTGACTTTC.

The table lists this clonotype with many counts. The CDR3 is CASSPRDSPGRETQYF. The CDR3 nucleotides read TGTGCCAGCTCACCACGAGACAGCCCAGGGAGAGAGACCCAGTACTTC. The chain has TRBV18 and TRBJ2-5; D may be TRBD1 or TRBD2 (5 bases each). The germline V gene has CDR1 KGHSH and CDR2 LQKENI. This CDR3 spans 16 amino acids. Trimming pared 1 base from V and 4 bases from J, leaving 16 bases between.

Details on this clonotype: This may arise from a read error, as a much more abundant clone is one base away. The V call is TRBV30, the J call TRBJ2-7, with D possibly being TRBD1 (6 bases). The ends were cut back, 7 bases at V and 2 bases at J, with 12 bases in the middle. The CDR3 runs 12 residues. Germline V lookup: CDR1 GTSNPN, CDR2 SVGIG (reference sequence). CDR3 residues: CAYTGSPYEQYF. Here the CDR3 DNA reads TGTGCCTACACAGGGAGCCCCTACGAGCAGTACTTC.

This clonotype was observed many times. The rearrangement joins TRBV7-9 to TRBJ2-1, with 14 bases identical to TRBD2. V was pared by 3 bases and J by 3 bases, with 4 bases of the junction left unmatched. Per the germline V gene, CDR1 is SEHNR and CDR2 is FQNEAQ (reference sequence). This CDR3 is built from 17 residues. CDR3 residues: CASSFPTSGGDYNEQFF. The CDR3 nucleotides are TGTGCCAGCAGCTTCCCGACTAGCGGGGGGGACTACAATGAGCAGTTCTTC.

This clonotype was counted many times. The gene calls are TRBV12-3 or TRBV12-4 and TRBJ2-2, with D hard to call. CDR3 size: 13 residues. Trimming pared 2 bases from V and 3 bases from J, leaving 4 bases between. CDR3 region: CASSLRYTGELFF. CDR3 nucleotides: TGTGCCAGCAGTTTACGATACACCGGGGAGCTGTTTTTT.

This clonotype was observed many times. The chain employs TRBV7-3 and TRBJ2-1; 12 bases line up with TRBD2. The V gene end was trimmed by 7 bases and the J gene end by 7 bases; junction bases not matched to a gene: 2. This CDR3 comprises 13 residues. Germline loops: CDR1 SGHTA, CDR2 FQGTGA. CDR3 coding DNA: TGTGCCAGCAAGACTAGCGGGAGTAATGAGCAGTTCTTC. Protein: CASKTSGSNEQFF.

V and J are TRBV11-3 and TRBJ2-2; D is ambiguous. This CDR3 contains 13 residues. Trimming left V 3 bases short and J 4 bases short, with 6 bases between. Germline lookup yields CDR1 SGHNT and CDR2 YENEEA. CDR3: CASSFQFTGELFF. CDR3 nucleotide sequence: TGTGCCAGCAGCTTCCAGTTCACCGGGGAGCTGTTTTTT.

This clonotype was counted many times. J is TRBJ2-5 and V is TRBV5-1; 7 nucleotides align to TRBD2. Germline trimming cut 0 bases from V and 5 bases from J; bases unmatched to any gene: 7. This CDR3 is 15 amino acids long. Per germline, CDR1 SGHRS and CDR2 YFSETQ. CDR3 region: CASSLAGGTRETQYF. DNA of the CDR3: TGCGCCAGCAGCTTGGCCGGGGGGACCCGGGAGACCCAGTACTTC.

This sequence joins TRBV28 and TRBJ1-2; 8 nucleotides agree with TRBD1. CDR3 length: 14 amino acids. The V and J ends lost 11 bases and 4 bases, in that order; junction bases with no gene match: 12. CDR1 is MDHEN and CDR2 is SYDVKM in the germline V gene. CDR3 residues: CASSTSGGGYGYTF. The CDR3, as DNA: TGTGCCTCTAGTACATCAGGGGGCGGCTATGGCTACACCTTC.

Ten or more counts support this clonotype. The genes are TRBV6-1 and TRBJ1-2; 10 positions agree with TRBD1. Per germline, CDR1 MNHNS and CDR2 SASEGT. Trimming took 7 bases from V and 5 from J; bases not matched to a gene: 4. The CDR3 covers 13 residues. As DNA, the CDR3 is TGTGCCAGCACCCTGGACAGGGGGTATGGCTACACCTTC. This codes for CASTLDRGYGYTF.